The clone carrying this TCR beta chain has more than one count but fewer than ten. This sample is part of a study of identical twins. Template switching (which added a universal primer site) was used, and cDNA carried unique molecular identifiers. Each CDR3 protein gets one entry after TCRdb re-called the 5' RACE reads with MiXCR. The sample contains about 810,000 distinct CDR3 sequences, more than 9% of which appear only once. The ends were cut back, 0 bases at V and 0 bases at J, with 9 bases in the middle. This CDR3 has 16 amino acids. The germline V gene has CDR1 SGDLS and CDR2 YYNGEE. These data are also associated with another study on yellow fever vaccine responses in identical twins.

The chain recombines TRBV9 with TRBJ2-2; D perhaps matches TRBD2 (5 bases). This clonotype was obtained from a woman aged 18-30 years in good health. What was sequenced was PBMCs. CDR3 residues: CASSVEVSANTGELFF. Here the CDR3 DNA reads TGTGCCAGCAGCGTAGAGGTTAGCGCGAACACCGGGGAGCTGTTTTTT.